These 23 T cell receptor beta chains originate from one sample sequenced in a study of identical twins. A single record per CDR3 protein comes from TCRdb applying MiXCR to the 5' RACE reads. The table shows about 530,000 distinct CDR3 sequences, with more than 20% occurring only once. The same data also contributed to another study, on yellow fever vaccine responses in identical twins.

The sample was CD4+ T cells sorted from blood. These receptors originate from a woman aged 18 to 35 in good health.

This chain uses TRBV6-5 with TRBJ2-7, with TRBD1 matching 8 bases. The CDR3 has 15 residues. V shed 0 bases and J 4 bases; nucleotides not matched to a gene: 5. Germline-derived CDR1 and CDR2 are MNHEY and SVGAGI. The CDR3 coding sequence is TGTGCCAGCAGTTACTCCGGGACAGGTCTTTACGAGCAGTACTTC. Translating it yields CASSYSGTGLYEQYF.

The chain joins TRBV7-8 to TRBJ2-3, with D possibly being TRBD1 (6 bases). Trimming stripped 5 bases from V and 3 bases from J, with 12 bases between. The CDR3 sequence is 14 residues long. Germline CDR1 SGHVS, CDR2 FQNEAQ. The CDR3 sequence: CASSKGTLTDTQYF. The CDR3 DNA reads TGTGCCAGCAGCAAAGGGACATTAACAGATACGCAGTATTTT.

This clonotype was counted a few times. CDR3 sequence: CASSFFPPQGAGEQYF. The CDR3 coding sequence is TGTGCCAGCAGTTTCTTCCCACCCCAGGGGGCGGGTGAGCAGTACTTC. This sequence joins TRBV28 and TRBJ2-7, with 8 bases aligning to TRBD1. With 3 bases clipped from V and 7 bases from J, the junction kept 14 bases outside the gene matches. CDR1 and CDR2 (germline): MDHEN, SYDVKM. The CDR3 loop spans 16 amino acids. Based on the CDR3 plus reference TRBV28 and TRBJ2-7, the full variable domain is DVKVTQSSRYLVKRTGEKVFLECVQDMDHENMFWYRQDPGLGLRLIYFSYDVKMKEKGDIPEGYSVSREKKERFSLILESASTNQTSMYLCASSFFPPQGAGEQYFGPGTRLTVT.

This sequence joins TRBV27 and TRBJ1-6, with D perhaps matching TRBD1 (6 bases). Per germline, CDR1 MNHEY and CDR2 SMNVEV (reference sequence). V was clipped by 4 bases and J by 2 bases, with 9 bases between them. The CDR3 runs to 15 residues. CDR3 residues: CASSSRGTYNSPLHF. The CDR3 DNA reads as TGTGCCAGCAGTTCCAGGGGAACCTATAATTCACCCCTCCACTTT.

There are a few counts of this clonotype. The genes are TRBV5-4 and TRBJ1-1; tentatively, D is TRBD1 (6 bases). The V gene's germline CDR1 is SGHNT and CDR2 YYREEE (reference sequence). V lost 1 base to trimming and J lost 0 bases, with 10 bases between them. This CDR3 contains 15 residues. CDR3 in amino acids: CASSLSGALNTEAFF. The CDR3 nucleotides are TGTGCCAGCAGCTTGTCGGGGGCCCTGAACACTGAAGCTTTCTTT. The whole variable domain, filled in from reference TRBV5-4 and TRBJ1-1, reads ETGVTQSPTHLIKTRGQQVTLRCSSQSGHNTVSWYQQALGQGPQFIFQYYREEENGRGNFPPRFSGLQFPNYSSELNVNALELDDSALYLCASSLSGALNTEAFFGQGTRLTVV.

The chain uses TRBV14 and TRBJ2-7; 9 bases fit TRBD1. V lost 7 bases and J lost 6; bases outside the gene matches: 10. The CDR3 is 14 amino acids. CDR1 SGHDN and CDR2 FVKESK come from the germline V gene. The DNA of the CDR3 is TGTGCCAGCAAACCTGGACAGGGGTCCGGCGAGCAGTACTTC. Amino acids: CASKPGQGSGEQYF.

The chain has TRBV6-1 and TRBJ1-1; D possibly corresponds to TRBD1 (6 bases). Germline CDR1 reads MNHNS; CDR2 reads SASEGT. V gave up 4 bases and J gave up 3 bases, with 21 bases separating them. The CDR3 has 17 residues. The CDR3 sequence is CASSVREGDGFYTEAFF. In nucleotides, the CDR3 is TGTGCCAGCAGTGTTCGAGAGGGGGACGGATTTTACACTGAAGCTTTCTTT.

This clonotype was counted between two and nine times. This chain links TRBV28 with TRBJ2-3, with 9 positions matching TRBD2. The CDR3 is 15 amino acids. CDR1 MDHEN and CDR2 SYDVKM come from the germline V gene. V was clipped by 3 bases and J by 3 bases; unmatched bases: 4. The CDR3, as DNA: TGTGCCAGCAGTTTGGATAGCGGGAGAACAGATACGCAGTATTTT. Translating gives CASSLDSGRTDTQYF.

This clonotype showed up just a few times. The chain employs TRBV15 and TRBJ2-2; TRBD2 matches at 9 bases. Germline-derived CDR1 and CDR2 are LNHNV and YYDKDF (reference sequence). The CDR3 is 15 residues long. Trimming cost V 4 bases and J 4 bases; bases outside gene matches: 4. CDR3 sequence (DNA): TGTGCCACCAGCACGCGGGGGGGCCTCACCGGGGAGCTGTTTTTT. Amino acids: CATSTRGGLTGELFF.

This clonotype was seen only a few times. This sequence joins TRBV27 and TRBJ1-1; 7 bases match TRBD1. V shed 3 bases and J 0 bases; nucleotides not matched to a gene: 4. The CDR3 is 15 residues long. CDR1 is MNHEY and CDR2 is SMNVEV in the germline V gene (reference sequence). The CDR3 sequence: CASSFDRAMNTEAFF. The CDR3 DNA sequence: TGTGCCAGCAGTTTTGACAGGGCAATGAACACTGAAGCTTTCTTT.

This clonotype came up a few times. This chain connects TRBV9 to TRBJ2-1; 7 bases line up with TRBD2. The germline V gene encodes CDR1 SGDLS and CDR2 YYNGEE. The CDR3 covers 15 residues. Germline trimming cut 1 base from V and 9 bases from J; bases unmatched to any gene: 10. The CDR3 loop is CASSVIAGAGSEQFF. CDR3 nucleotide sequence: TGTGCCAGCAGCGTAATAGCGGGTGCGGGGAGTGAGCAGTTCTTC.

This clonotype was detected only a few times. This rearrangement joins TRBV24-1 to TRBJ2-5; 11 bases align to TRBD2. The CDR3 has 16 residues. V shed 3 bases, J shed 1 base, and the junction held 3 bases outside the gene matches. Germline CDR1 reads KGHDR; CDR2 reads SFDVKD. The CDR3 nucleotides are TGTGCCACCAGTGATATAGCGGGGGGGGTCCAAGAGACCCAGTACTTC. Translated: CATSDIAGGVQETQYF.

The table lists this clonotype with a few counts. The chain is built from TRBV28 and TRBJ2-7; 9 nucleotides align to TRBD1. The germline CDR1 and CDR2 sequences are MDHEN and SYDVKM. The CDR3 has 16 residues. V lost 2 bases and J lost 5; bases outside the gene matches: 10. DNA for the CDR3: TGTGCCAGCAGTTTAGGGGCACAGGGGGCATCGAACGAGCAGTACTTC. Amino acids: CASSLGAQGASNEQYF.

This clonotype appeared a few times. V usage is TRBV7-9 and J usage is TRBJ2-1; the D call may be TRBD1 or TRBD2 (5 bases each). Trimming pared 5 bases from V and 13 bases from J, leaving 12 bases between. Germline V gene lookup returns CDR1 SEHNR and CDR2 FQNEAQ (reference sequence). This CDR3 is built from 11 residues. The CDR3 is CASSLLGTQFF. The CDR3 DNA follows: TGTGCCAGCAGCCTTCTCGGGACCCAGTTCTTC. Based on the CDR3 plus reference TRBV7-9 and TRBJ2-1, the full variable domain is DTGVSQNPRHKITKRGQNVTFRCDPISEHNRLYWYRQTLGQGPEFLTYFQNEAQLEKSRLLSDRFSAERPKGSFSTLEIQRTEQGDSAMYLCASSLLGTQFFGPGTRLTVL.

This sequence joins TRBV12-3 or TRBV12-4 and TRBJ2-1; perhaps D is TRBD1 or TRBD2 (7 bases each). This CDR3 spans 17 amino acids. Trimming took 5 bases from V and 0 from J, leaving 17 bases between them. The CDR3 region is CASSLGQSGGSYNEQFF. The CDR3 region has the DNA TGTGCCAGCAGTCTGGGACAGTCGGGGGGCTCCTACAATGAGCAGTTCTTC.

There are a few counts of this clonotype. The CDR3 DNA sequence: TGTGCCATCAGCCCGGGACAGGGCGGCACAGATACGCAGTATTTT. Its translation is CAISPGQGGTDTQYF. V gene TRBV10-3 combines with J gene TRBJ2-3; 9 bases line up with TRBD1. The CDR3 is 15 residues long. In germline, CDR1 is ENHRY, CDR2 SYGVKD. V shed 6 bases and J 1 base; nucleotides not matched to a gene: 5.

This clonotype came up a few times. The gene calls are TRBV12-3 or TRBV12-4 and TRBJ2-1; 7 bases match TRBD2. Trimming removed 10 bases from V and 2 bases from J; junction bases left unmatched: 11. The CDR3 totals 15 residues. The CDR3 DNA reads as TGTGCCACCTGGGTGAGGGAGGGACCCTACAATGAGCAGTTCTTC. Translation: CATWVREGPYNEQFF.

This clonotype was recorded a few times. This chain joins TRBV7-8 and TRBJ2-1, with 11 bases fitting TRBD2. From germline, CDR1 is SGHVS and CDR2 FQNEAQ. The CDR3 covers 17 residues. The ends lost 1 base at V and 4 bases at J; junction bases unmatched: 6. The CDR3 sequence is CASSLGLAGGLYNEQFF. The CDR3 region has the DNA TGTGCCAGCAGCTTAGGGCTAGCGGGAGGATTGTACAATGAGCAGTTCTTC.

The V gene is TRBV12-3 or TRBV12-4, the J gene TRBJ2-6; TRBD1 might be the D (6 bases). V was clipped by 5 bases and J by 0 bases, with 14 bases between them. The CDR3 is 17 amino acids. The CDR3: CASSRVTGSSGANVLTF. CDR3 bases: TGTGCCAGCAGTCGGGTCACAGGGTCCTCTGGGGCCAACGTCCTGACTTTC.

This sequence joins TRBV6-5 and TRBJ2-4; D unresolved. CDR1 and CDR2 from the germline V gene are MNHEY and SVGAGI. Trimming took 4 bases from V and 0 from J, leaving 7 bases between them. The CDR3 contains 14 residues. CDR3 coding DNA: TGTGCCAGCAGTTCGATGACAGCCAAAAACATTCAGTACTTC. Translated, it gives CASSSMTAKNIQYF.

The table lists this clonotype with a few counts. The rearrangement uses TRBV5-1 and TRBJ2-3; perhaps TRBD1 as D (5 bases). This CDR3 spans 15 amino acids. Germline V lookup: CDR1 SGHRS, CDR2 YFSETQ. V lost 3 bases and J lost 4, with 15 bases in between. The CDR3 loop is CASSSRTQGSDTQYF. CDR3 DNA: TGCGCCAGCAGCTCCAGAACTCAGGGTTCAGATACGCAGTATTTT.

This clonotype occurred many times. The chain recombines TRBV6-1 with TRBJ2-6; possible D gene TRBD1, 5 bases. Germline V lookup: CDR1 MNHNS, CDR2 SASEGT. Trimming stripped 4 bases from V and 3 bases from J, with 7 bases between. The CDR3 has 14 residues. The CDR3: CASSGGLGANVLTF. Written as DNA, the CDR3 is TGTGCCAGCAGTGGGGGCCTTGGGGCCAACGTCCTGACTTTC.

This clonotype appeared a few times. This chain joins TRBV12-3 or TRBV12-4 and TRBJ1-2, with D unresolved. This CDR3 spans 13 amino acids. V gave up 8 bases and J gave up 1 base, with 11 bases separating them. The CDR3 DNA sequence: TGTGCCAGCGGCTGGGGAGTTAACTATGGCTACACCTTC. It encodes CASGWGVNYGYTF.